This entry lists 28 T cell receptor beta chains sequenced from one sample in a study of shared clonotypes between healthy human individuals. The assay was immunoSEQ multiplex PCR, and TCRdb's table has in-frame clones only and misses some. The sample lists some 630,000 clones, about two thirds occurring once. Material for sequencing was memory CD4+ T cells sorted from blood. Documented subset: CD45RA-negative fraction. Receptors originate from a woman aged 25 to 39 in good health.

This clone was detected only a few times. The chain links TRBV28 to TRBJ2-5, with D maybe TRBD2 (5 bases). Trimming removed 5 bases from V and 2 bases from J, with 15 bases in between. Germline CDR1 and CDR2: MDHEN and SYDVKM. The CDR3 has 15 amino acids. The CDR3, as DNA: TGTGCCAGCAGTCAGAGCGGAACCTATCAAGAGACCCAGTACTTC. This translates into CASSQSGTYQETQYF.

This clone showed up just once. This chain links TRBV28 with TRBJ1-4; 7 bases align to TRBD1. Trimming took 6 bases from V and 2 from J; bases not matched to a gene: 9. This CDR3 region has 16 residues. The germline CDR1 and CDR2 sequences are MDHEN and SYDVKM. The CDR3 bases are TGTGCCAGCAGCCGTGAGGGGGCGGGGACTAATGAAAAACTGTTTTTT. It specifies CASSREGAGTNEKLFF.

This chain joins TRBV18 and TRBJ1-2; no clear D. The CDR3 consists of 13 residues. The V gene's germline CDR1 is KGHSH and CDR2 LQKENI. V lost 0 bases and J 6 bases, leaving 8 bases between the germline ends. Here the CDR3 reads CASSPPVRDGYTF. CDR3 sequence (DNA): TGTGCCAGCTCACCACCGGTTAGGGATGGCTACACCTTC. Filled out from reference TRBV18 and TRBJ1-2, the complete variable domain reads NAGVMQNPRHLVRRRGQEARLRCSPMKGHSHVYWYRQLPEEGLKFMVYLQKENIIDESGMPKERFSAEFPKEGPSILRIQQVVRGDSAAYFCASSPPVRDGYTFGSGTRLTVV.

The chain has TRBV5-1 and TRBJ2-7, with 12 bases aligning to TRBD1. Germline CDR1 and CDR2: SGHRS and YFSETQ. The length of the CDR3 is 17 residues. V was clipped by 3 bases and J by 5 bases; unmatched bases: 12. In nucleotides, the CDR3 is TGCGCCAGCAGCTCCCCCGGGACAGGGGGCGCAAACCACGAGCAGTACTTC. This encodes CASSSPGTGGANHEQYF.

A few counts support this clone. The CDR3 DNA reads TGTGCCAGCAGTTATTCAACTAGCGGAGGGGGAGATACGCAGTATTTT. Amino acids: CASSYSTSGGGDTQYF. This chain links TRBV6-5 with TRBJ2-3; 8 bases match TRBD2. The germline CDR1 and CDR2 sequences are MNHEY and SVGAGI. J was trimmed by 5 bases and V by 3 bases; bases with no gene match: 10. The length of the CDR3 is 16 residues.

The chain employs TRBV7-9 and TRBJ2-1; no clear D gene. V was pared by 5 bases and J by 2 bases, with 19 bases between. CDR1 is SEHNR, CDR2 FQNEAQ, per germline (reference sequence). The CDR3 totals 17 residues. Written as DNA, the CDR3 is TGTGCCAGCAGCCAAGACCTAGATATTAGGGCCTACAATGAGCAGTTCTTC. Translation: CASSQDLDIRAYNEQFF.

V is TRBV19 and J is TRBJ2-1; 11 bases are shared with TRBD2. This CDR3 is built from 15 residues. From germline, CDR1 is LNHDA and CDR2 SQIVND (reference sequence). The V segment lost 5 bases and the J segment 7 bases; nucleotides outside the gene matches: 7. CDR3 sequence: CASSPGTSGWNEQFF. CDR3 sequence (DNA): TGTGCCAGTAGTCCCGGGACTAGCGGTTGGAATGAGCAGTTCTTC.

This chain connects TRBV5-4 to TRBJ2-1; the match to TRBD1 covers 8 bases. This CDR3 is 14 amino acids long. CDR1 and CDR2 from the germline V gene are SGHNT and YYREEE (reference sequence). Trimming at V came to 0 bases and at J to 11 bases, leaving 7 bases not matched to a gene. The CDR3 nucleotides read TGTGCCAGCAGCTTGGTATCGGACAGGGTAAAGCAGTTCTTC. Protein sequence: CASSLVSDRVKQFF.

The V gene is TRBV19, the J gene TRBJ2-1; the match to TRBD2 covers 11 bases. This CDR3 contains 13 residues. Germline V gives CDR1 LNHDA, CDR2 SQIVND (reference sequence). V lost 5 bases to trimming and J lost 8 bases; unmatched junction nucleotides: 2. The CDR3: CASSGTSGDEQFF. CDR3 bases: TGTGCCAGTAGTGGGACTAGCGGCGATGAGCAGTTCTTC.

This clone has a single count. CDR3 residues: CASSEPATGRYEQYF. The CDR3 DNA sequence: TGCGCCAGCAGTGAGCCGGCGACAGGAAGGTACGAGCAGTACTTC. This chain links TRBV10-2 with TRBJ2-7; a possible D gene is TRBD1 (6 bases). Germline-derived CDR1 and CDR2 are WSHSY and SAAADI. Trimming pared 2 bases from V and 4 bases from J, leaving 15 bases between. The CDR3 is 15 residues long.

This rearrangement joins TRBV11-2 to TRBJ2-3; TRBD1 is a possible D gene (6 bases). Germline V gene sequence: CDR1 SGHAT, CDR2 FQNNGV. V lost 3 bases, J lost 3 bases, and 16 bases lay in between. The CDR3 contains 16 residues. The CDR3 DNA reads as TGTGCCAGCAGCTTGGGGGCTAGAGAGGTAACAGATACGCAGTATTTT. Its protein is CASSLGAREVTDTQYF.

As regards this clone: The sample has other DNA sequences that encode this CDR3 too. The CDR3 DNA reads as TGTGCCAGCAGTCGTAACTATGGCTACACCTTC. It translates to CASSRNYGYTF. This rearrangement joins TRBV28 to TRBJ1-2; D unresolved. CDR3 length: 11 amino acids. Germline lookup yields CDR1 MDHEN and CDR2 SYDVKM. Trimming pared 5 bases from V and 1 base from J, leaving 2 bases between.

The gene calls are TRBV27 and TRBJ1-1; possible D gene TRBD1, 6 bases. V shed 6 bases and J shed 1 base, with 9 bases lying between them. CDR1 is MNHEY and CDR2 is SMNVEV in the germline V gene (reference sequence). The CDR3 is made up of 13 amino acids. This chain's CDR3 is CASSGQPNTEAFF. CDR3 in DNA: TGTGCCAGCAGCGGACAGCCGAACACTGAAGCTTTCTTT.

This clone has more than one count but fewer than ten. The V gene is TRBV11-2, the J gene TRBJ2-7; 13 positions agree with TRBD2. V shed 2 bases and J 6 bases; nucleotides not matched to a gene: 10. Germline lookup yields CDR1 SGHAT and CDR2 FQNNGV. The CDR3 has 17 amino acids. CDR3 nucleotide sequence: TGTGCCAGCAGCTTACGGACTAGCGGGAGAGCTGGAGCCGAGCAGTACTTC. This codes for CASSLRTSGRAGAEQYF.

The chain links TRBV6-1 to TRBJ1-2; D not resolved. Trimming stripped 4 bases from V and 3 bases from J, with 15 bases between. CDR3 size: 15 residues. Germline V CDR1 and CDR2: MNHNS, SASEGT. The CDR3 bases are TGTGCCAGCAGTGGAGGCCCGGGTGTCGACTATGGCTACACCTTC. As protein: CASSGGPGVDYGYTF.

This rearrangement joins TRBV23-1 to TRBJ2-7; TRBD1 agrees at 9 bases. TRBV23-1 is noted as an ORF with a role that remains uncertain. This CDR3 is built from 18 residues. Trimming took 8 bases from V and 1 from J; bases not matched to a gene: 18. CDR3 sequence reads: CASPRPTGGRFWSYEQYF. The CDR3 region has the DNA TGCGCCAGCCCTAGACCCACAGGGGGCAGATTTTGGTCCTACGAGCAGTACTTC.

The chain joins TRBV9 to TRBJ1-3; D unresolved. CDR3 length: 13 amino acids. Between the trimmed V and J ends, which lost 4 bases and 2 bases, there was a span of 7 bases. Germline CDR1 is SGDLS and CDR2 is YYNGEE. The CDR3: CASSPSPGNTIYF. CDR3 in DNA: TGTGCCAGCAGCCCCTCCCCTGGAAACACCATATATTTT.

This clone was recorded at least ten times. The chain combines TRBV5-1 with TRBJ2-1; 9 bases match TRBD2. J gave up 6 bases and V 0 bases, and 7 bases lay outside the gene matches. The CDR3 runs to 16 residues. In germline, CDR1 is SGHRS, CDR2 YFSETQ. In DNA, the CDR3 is TGCGCCAGCAGCTTGGCGCGGGAGGGATTAGGCAATGAGCAGTTCTTC. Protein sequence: CASSLAREGLGNEQFF.

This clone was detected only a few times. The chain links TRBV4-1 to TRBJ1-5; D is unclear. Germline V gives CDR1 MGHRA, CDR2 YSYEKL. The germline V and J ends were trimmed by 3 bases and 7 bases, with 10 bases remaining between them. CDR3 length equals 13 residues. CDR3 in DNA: TGCGCCAGCAGCCAGAGAGACGGCCAGCCCCAGCATTTT. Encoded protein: CASSQRDGQPQHF.

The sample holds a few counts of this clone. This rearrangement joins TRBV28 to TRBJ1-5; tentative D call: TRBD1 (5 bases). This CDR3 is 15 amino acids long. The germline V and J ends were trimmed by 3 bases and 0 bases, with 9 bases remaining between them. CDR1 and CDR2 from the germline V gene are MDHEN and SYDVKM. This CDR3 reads CASSLGGNSNQPQHF. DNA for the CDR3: TGTGCCAGCAGTTTGGGGGGAAATAGCAATCAGCCCCAGCATTTT.

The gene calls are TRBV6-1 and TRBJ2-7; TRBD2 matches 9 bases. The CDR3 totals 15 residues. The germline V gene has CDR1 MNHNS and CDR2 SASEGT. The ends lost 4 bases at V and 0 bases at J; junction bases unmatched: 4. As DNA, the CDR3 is TGTGCCAGCAGTGGAAATAGCGGGAGCTCCTACGAGCAGTACTTC. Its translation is CASSGNSGSSYEQYF.

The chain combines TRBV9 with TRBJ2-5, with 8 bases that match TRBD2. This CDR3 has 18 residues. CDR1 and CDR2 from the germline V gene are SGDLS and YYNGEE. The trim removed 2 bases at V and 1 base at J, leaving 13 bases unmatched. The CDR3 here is CASSVGGGAVWGQETQYF. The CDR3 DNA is TGTGCCAGCAGCGTCGGGGGGGGTGCTGTATGGGGCCAAGAGACCCAGTACTTC.

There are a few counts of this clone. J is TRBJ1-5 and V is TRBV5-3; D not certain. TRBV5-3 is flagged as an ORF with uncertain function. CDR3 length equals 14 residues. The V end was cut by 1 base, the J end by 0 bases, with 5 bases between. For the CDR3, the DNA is TGTGCCAGAAGCTTGCCCCTTAGCAATCAGCCCCAGCATTTT. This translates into CARSLPLSNQPQHF.

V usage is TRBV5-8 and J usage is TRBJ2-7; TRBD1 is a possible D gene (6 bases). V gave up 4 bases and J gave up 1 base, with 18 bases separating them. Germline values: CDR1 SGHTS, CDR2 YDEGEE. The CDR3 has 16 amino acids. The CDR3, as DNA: TGTGCCAGCAGCCTCATTCAGACAGGAGGATCCTACGAGCAGTACTTC. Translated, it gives CASSLIQTGGSYEQYF.

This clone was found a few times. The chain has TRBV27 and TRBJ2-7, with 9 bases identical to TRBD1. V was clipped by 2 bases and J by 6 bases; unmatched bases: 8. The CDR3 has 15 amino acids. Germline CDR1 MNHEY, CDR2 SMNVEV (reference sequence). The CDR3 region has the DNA TGTGCCAGCAGTTTAGCACGGACAGGGGCTCCCGAGCAGTACTTC. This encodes CASSLARTGAPEQYF.

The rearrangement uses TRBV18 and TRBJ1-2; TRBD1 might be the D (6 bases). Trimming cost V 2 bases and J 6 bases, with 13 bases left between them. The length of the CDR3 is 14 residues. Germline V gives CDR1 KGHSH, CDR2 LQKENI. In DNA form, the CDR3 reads TGTGCCAGCTCACCAAGTCAGGGGAACCATGGCTACACCTTC. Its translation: CASSPSQGNHGYTF. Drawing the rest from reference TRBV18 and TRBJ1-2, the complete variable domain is NAGVMQNPRHLVRRRGQEARLRCSPMKGHSHVYWYRQLPEEGLKFMVYLQKENIIDESGMPKERFSAEFPKEGPSILRIQQVVRGDSAAYFCASSPSQGNHGYTFGSGTRLTVV.

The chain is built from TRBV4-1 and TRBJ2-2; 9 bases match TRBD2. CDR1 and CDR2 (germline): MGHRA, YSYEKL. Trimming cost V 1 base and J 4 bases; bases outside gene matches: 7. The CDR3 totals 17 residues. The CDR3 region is CASSQAALAGTTGELFF. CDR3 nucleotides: TGCGCCAGCAGCCAAGCGGCCCTAGCGGGAACCACCGGGGAGCTGTTTTTT.

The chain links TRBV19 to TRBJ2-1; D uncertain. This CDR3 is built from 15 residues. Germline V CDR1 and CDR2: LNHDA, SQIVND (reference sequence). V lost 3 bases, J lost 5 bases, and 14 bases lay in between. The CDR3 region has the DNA TGTGCCAGTAGTATCCAGCAGCTCCAGAACAATGAGCAGTTCTTC. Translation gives CASSIQQLQNNEQFF.